Listed below are T cell receptor beta chains from one sample, sequenced in a study of blood T cells in healthy people across ages. MiXCR was run by TCRdb on the 5' RACE reads, yielding one entry per CDR3 protein. The sample records hundreds of thousands of distinct CDR3 sequences, 25% to 30% being singletons. The same specimen was also included in a second study, on T cells of mothers and their children.

Sequences were obtained from blood. These receptor sequences come from a boy aged 5-17 years in good health. Both conserved end residues are trimmed from each CDR3.

>TRBV28
ASRGGLYEQY
>TRBV15
ATSGEETQY
>TRBV20-1
SARFASGGSTDTQY
>TRBV10-2
ASSFTGEGNQPQH
>TRBV11-2
ASSRDRVSGNEQF
>TRBV6-2/TRBV6-3
ASSYSDGIRGDSPLH
>TRBV28
ASRPPGGGNTIY
>TRBV11-2
ASSFTSAYNEQF
>TRBV12-3/TRBV12-4
ASSLFAPAGGSEQF
>TRBV20-1
SALLPGRNYGYT
>TRBV9
ASSNGEGSVGEQY
>TRBV28
ASSPGVVQETQY
>TRBV28
ASTIRDSSSSTDTQY
>TRBV20-1
SAREYNYGYT
>TRBV7-3
ASSLTPGLHNTGELF
>TRBV7-6
ASSVQGARTEAF
>TRBV6-5
ASTRGTAEQETQY
>TRBV20-1
SATTTRSTDTQY
>TRBV2
ASSVFVRETQY
>TRBV20-1
SARGATSKSYT
>TRBV20-1
SARDQRIVSTDTQY
>TRBV24-1
ATSDDRSYEQY
>TRBV18
ASSPRSADTQY
>TRBV28
ASSQQLLAKNIQY
>TRBV29-1
SVYQGAYGYT
>TRBV12-3/TRBV12-4
ASSPTGGPNEQF
>TRBV27
ASSQQGAFSYEQY
>TRBV7-9
ASSKSGTGEQPQH
>TRBV29-1
SVSRGPGEKLF
>TRBV29-1
SAATWDNYEQY
>TRBV10-3
AISTGFLNEKLF
>TRBV28
ATTLGGYT
>TRBV12-3/TRBV12-4
ASSLVGGLGDYGYT
>TRBV5-1
ASSLKPGQGNTEAF
>TRBV7-2
ASSPHSGGATDTQY
>TRBV30
AWTSGDGYGYT
>TRBV12-3/TRBV12-4
ASSTGTSGNEQF